This record concerns one T cell receptor (beta chain) sequence. The data are from a study of blood T cell repertoires in COVID-19. Study-wide background: Samples of COVID-19 (acute and convalescent) were obtained from the United States, Italy and Spain. Sources were T cells, B-cell-depleted T cells, or PBMCs; the material itself was cDNA or gDNA.

In the original analysis: It was from reference gene primer amplification that nucleated cell counts were estimated. Produced via immunoSEQ multiplex PCR; TCRdb's table is partial and in-frame only. V and J calls plus clone size are reproduced from that table; the DNA served to infer D and trimming. The sample lists 150,000 to 200,000 clones, approximately 81% occurring once. This TCR derives from a man aged 18 to 30 with active or convalescent COVID-19. Input material: peripheral blood.

This CDR3 is CATSRDWVEGARAFF. CDR3 in DNA: TGTGCCACCAGCAGAGATTGGGTTGAGGGGGCGAGAGCTTTCTTT. The chain uses TRBV15 and TRBJ1-1; 7 bases are shared with TRBD1. CDR3 length: 15 residues. V gave up 0 bases and J gave up 10 bases; unmatched junction bases: 11. Germline V gives CDR1 LNHNV, CDR2 YYDKDF (reference sequence).